This TCR beta chain emerged from a study of cytomegalovirus exposure and HLA in healthy donors. PCR was performed using 60 Vbeta and 13 Jbeta primers. Sequenced by immunoSEQ multiplex PCR; TCRdb stores in-frame clones only, minus some. The sample yields about 67,000 clones, about 70% seen once. The CDR3 sequence is 15 residues long. Germline V lookup: CDR1 SGHNT, CDR2 YYREEE (reference sequence). V lost 4 bases, J lost 4 bases, and 6 bases stayed unmatched. Sequences were obtained from PBMCs. The TCR comes from a woman in her twenties or thirties in good health and CMV-seronegative. The chain uses TRBV5-4 and TRBJ2-2; 8 nucleotides agree with TRBD2. The CDR3 DNA is TGTGCCAGCAGCCCCCCCGGGGGGGCCACCGGGGAGCTGTTTTTT. Protein product: CASSPPGGATGELFF.